This T cell receptor (beta chain) is drawn from a study of OX40 agonist ivuxolimab in advanced cancers. Study-level information: Patients' therapy was ivuxolimab, an antibody that acts as an agonist of OX40 (CD134).

Using immunoSEQ multiplex PCR, the repertoire was profiled, and TCRdb retains in-frame clones only, with some absent. The sample yields around 100,000 clones, nearly 90% seen once. The CDR3 extends over 17 amino acids. From germline, CDR1 is MGHDK and CDR2 SYGVNS. V shed 5 bases and J 9 bases; nucleotides not matched to a gene: 14. The chain has TRBV25-1 and TRBJ1-6; 9 positions match TRBD1. Sequencing used CD4+ or CD8+ T cells sorted from blood, obtained in a trial of the OX40 agonist ivuxolimab. The clonotype was recovered from an adult with an advanced solid tumor such as melanoma, head and neck, liver or kidney cancer. For the CDR3, the DNA is TGTGCCAGCAGTCAACGGACAGGGGCGACGTCAGGTTCACCCCTCCACTTT. It is translated as CASSQRTGATSGSPLHF.